Listed here are 23 T cell receptor beta chains from one sample, sequenced in a study of cytomegalovirus exposure and HLA in healthy donors. The assay was immunoSEQ multiplex PCR, and TCRdb's table has in-frame clones only and misses some. The table records 95,000 to 120,000 clones, about 94% of them present only once. Source material: PBMCs. These receptors all come from a woman in her late teens or twenties in good health and CMV-seronegative.

The chain recombines TRBV7-8 with TRBJ2-2; D is uncertain. V was shortened by 8 bases and J by 6 bases, with 13 bases between the two germline ends. Germline CDR1 reads SGHVS; CDR2 reads FQNEAQ. The CDR3 totals 13 residues. The CDR3 nucleotides are TGTGCCAGCCAGGAAGGTCATCCCGGGGAGCTGTTTTTT. Residues: CASQEGHPGELFF.

The V gene is TRBV14, the J gene TRBJ1-4, with 7 bases lining up with TRBD1. V shed 1 base, J shed 6 bases, and the junction held 5 bases outside the gene matches. This CDR3 has 15 amino acids. Germline-derived CDR1 and CDR2 are SGHDN and FVKESK. The CDR3 sequence is CASSQVGTVYEKLFF. The CDR3 coding sequence is TGTGCCAGCAGCCAAGTCGGGACAGTCTATGAAAAACTGTTTTTT.

The genes are TRBV28 and TRBJ1-4, with TRBD1 matching over 8 bases. Unmatched junction bases numbered 10, after V lost 1 base and J lost 6 bases. CDR1 and CDR2 (germline): MDHEN, SYDVKM. The CDR3 extends over 17 amino acids. The CDR3 region has the DNA TGTGCCAGCAGTTTATATCCCGGGACAGGAGGTGATGAAAAACTGTTTTTT. Its translation is CASSLYPGTGGDEKLFF.

The V and J genes are TRBV6-5 and TRBJ1-5, with TRBD1 matching over 11 bases. This CDR3 region has 16 residues. Germline V gene lookup returns CDR1 MNHEY and CDR2 SVGAGI. V trimming: 2 bases; J trimming: 6 bases; junction bases outside the gene matches: 6. The CDR3 protein is CASSYDRTGGTQPQHF. The CDR3 DNA reads TGTGCCAGCAGTTACGATCGGACAGGGGGCACTCAGCCCCAGCATTTT.

The chain carries TRBV7-6 and TRBJ1-1; TRBD1 aligns across 10 bases. V lost 4 bases and J lost 4; bases outside the gene matches: 9. The germline V gene encodes CDR1 SGHVS and CDR2 FNYEAQ. The CDR3 is 16 residues long. The CDR3: CASSSKTGGKTTEAFF. In nucleotides, the CDR3 is TGTGCCAGCAGCTCGAAGACAGGGGGCAAGACCACTGAAGCTTTCTTT.

The chain uses TRBV6-1 and TRBJ2-7, with D maybe TRBD2 (5 bases). This CDR3 comprises 13 residues. V lost 4 bases and J 1 base, leaving 8 bases between the germline ends. Germline CDR1 reads MNHNS; CDR2 reads SASEGT. The CDR3 bases are TGTGCCAGCAGTGCGGGGTGGTCCTACGAGCAGTACTTC. Translated: CASSAGWSYEQYF.

This rearrangement joins TRBV4-1 to TRBJ1-4; no clear D gene. Per germline, CDR1 MGHRA and CDR2 YSYEKL. V shed 1 base and J shed 1 base, with 13 bases lying between them. The length of the CDR3 is 17 residues. In DNA form, the CDR3 reads TGCGCCAGCAGCCAAGGACGCGGAGTTCGAACTAATGAAAAACTGTTTTTT. Translating it yields CASSQGRGVRTNEKLFF.

In this sample, this clone turned up once. V and J are TRBV4-2 and TRBJ2-5; D is unresolved. This CDR3 has 15 amino acids. CDR1 is LGHNA, CDR2 YNFKEQ, per germline. The germline V and J ends were trimmed by 0 bases and 1 base, with 9 bases remaining between them. For the CDR3, the DNA is TGTGCCAGCAGCCAAGAGTATACTGGCCAAGAGACCCAGTACTTC. It codes for CASSQEYTGQETQYF.

The chain couples TRBV18 to TRBJ2-2; TRBD1 agrees at 8 bases. Trimming removed 3 bases from V and 2 bases from J; junction bases left unmatched: 5. CDR3 length equals 16 residues. The V gene's germline CDR1 is KGHSH and CDR2 LQKENI. The CDR3 protein is CASSPRTGRNTGELFF. The CDR3 DNA sequence: TGTGCCAGCTCACCCAGGACAGGGAGAAACACCGGGGAGCTGTTTTTT.

The chain recombines TRBV5-8 with TRBJ2-7, with D tentatively TRBD1 (7 bases). In germline, CDR1 is SGHTS, CDR2 YDEGEE. The CDR3 contains 14 residues. Trimming took 4 bases from V and 2 from J, leaving 13 bases between them. Here the CDR3 DNA reads TGTGCCAGCAGCATGGGCGGGACAGCCTACGAGCAGTACTTC. Its translation: CASSMGGTAYEQYF.

The chain employs TRBV19 and TRBJ2-7; possible D gene TRBD1, 6 bases. The CDR3 length is 17 residues. Trimming pared 9 bases from V and 1 base from J, leaving 25 bases between. Germline V gene sequence: CDR1 LNHDA, CDR2 SQIVND (reference sequence). CDR3 residues: CASQTRGNVGASYEQYF. The CDR3 coding sequence is TGTGCCAGCCAAACCAGGGGCAACGTGGGGGCTTCCTACGAGCAGTACTTC.

This chain links TRBV14 with TRBJ2-5; 8 bases line up with TRBD2. Germline trimming cut 2 bases from V and 3 bases from J; bases unmatched to any gene: 14. This CDR3 region has 18 residues. CDR1 is SGHDN, CDR2 FVKESK, per germline. CDR3 region: CASSQLRAGAAEKETQYF. The CDR3 nucleotides are TGTGCCAGCAGCCAACTCCGAGCGGGGGCAGCAGAAAAAGAGACCCAGTACTTC. The full variable domain, in which reference TRBV14 and TRBJ2-5 provide the parts outside the CDR3, is EAGVTQFPSHSVIEKGQTVTLRCDPISGHDNLYWYRRVMGKEIKFLLHFVKESKQDESGMPNNRFLAERTGGTYSTLKVQPAELEDSGVYFCASSQLRAGAAEKETQYFGPGTRLLVL.

V and J are TRBV5-1 and TRBJ2-5; a possible D gene is TRBD2 (5 bases). The germline V gene has CDR1 SGHRS and CDR2 YFSETQ. With 0 bases removed from V and 5 bases from J, the gap between germline ends came to 11 bases. The CDR3 has 14 amino acids. For the CDR3, the DNA is TGCGCCAGCAGCTTGGGCGGAGGAGGTGAGACCCAGTACTTC. It specifies CASSLGGGGETQYF.

The gene calls are TRBV7-2 and TRBJ1-3; weak D call: TRBD1 (6 bases). V was cut by 2 bases and J by 4 bases, with 15 bases left in between. CDR1 and CDR2 (germline): SGHTA, FQGNSA. The CDR3 totals 16 residues. CDR3 region: CASSLSRGGPGNTIYF. Written as DNA, the CDR3 is TGTGCCAGCAGCTTATCTAGGGGGGGGCCGGGAAACACCATATATTTT.

The V and J genes are TRBV7-3 and TRBJ2-1, with D unresolved. The CDR3 sequence is 15 residues long. V was trimmed by 2 bases and J by 8 bases, leaving 16 bases between them. Germline V gene data show CDR1 as SGHTA and CDR2 as FQGTGA. The CDR3 is CASSLFLGSRDEQFF. CDR3 sequence (DNA): TGTGCCAGCAGCTTATTTTTGGGTAGCCGCGATGAGCAGTTCTTC.

The chain has TRBV7-3 and TRBJ2-3; 8 bases fit TRBD2. This CDR3 is built from 14 residues. The trim removed 3 bases at V and 2 bases at J, leaving 1 base unmatched. Germline assignment: CDR1 SGHTA and CDR2 FQGTGA. The CDR3: CASSFSGATDTQYF. CDR3 in DNA: TGTGCCAGCAGCTTTAGCGGGGCCACAGATACGCAGTATTTT.

The rearrangement joins TRBV7-9 to TRBJ2-7; TRBD1 aligns across 8 bases. The CDR3 has 13 residues. Germline trimming cut 5 bases from V and 6 bases from J; bases unmatched to any gene: 6. CDR1 and CDR2 (germline): SEHNR, FQNEAQ (reference sequence). The CDR3 loop reads CASSNGQGSEQYF. The DNA of the CDR3 is TGTGCCAGCAGCAACGGACAGGGTAGCGAGCAGTACTTC.

The chain combines TRBV30 with TRBJ2-7; D remains unclear. The CDR3 sequence is 12 residues long. CDR1 GTSNPN and CDR2 SVGIG come from the germline V gene (reference sequence). Trimming stripped 3 bases from V and 3 bases from J, with 9 bases between. The CDR3 region is CAWRTLHYEQYF. The CDR3, as DNA: TGTGCCTGGAGAACTCTCCACTACGAGCAGTACTTC.

The chain links TRBV19 to TRBJ2-5; weak D call: TRBD1 (5 bases). This CDR3 contains 14 residues. Deletions cut 3 bases from V and 1 base from J, with 9 bases between. Germline V gene lookup returns CDR1 LNHDA and CDR2 SQIVND (reference sequence). CDR3 amino acids: CASSISRGQETQYF. The DNA for the CDR3 is TGTGCCAGTAGTATCTCTAGGGGCCAAGAGACCCAGTACTTC.

The rearrangement links TRBV30 to TRBJ2-3, with 12 bases matching TRBD1. The CDR3 totals 14 residues. The junction had 4 bases not matched to a gene; V was cut back by 5 bases and J by 4 bases. CDR1 is GTSNPN and CDR2 is SVGIG in the germline V gene (reference sequence). DNA of the CDR3: TGTGCCTGGGGGACAGGGGGCGCATCAGATACGCAGTATTTT. Its translation is CAWGTGGASDTQYF.

This clone appeared a single time. The chain joins TRBV7-8 to TRBJ2-5, with 12 bases matching TRBD1. This CDR3 contains 16 residues. V trimming: 1 base; J trimming: 5 bases; junction bases outside the gene matches: 5. Germline V gene data show CDR1 as SGHVS and CDR2 as FQNEAQ. The CDR3: CASSLGGTGGLETQYF. The CDR3 DNA is TGTGCCAGCAGCTTAGGAGGGACAGGGGGCCTGGAGACCCAGTACTTC.

This chain uses TRBV7-9 with TRBJ2-1, with no clear D. Trimming removed 3 bases at V and 4 bases at J, with 4 bases between. Germline loops: CDR1 SEHNR, CDR2 FQNEAQ (reference sequence). The CDR3 has 12 amino acids. CDR3 sequence: CASSLRYNEQFF. DNA of the CDR3: TGTGCCAGCAGCTTGAGATACAATGAGCAGTTCTTC.

The V gene is TRBV7-2, the J gene TRBJ1-1, with 9 nucleotides matching TRBD1. Germline V gene lookup returns CDR1 SGHTA and CDR2 FQGNSA. After removal of 7 bases from V and 0 bases from J, the junction contained 12 bases not matched to a gene. The CDR3 sequence is 17 residues long. The CDR3 is CASIPWGQGRVNTEAFF. CDR3 DNA: TGTGCCAGCATCCCCTGGGGACAGGGACGAGTGAACACTGAAGCTTTCTTT.